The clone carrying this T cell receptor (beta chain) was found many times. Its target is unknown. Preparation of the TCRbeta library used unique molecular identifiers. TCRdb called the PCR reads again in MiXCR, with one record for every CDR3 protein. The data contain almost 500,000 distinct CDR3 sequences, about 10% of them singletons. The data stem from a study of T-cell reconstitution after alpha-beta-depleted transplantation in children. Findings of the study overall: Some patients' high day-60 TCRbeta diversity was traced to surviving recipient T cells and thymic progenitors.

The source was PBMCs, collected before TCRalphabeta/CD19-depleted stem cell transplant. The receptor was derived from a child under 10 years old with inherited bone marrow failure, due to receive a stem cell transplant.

The DNA for the CDR3 is TGTGCCAGCAGCTTAGGGGGAGGCGGGGGGGCCAACGTCCTGACTTTC. Protein sequence: CASSLGGGGGANVLTF. This chain uses TRBV7-9 with TRBJ2-6, with D perhaps matching TRBD2 (6 bases). Trimming took 1 base from V and 4 from J, leaving 11 bases between them. From germline, CDR1 is SEHNR and CDR2 FQNEAQ (reference sequence). The CDR3 contains 16 residues.